A selection of T cell receptor beta chains follows, all from one sample in a study of T cell responses to AZD1222 COVID-19 vaccine. The table came from immunoSEQ multiplex PCR; TCRdb's copy has only in-frame clones and leaves some out. This sample has about 150,000 clones, with around 93% found just once. The source was peripheral blood, collected on day 0 of AZD1222 vaccination. The receptors were sampled from an adult in good health. The CDR3 runs from the conserved cysteine through the conserved F or W. The order of the fields is D gene, V gene, clone size, J gene, CDR3 DNA, CDR3 protein. D genes are given only for firm matches. Size is stated for part of the rows, as once, few or many counts, or as a class when the clone is expanded.

d_gene: .
v_gene: TRBV11-3
abundance: .
j_gene: TRBJ1-1
CDR3nt: TGTGCCAGCAGCTTATATGGGGCTGAAGCTTTCTTT
CDR3aa: CASSLYGAEAFF

d_gene: TRBD1
v_gene: TRBV7-9
abundance: .
j_gene: TRBJ1-5
CDR3nt: TGTGCCAGCAGCCGCTGGGGACAGGGGAGGACTCCCCAGCATTTT
CDR3aa: CASSRWGQGRTPQHF

d_gene: TRBD2
v_gene: TRBV4-1
abundance: once
j_gene: TRBJ2-2
CDR3nt: TGCGCCAGCTCAACTAGCGGCTACACCGGGGAGCTGTTTTTT
CDR3aa: CASSTSGYTGELFF

d_gene: .
v_gene: TRBV27
abundance: .
j_gene: TRBJ2-1
CDR3nt: TGTGCCAGCAGTCTTGACGAAAGCTCCTACAATGAGCAGTTCTTC
CDR3aa: CASSLDESSYNEQFF

d_gene: TRBD1
v_gene: TRBV27
abundance: .
j_gene: TRBJ1-5
CDR3nt: TGTGCCAGCAGTTTACTTACAGGGGGCCAGCCCCAGCATTTT
CDR3aa: CASSLLTGGQPQHF

d_gene: .
v_gene: TRBV18
abundance: once
j_gene: TRBJ1-3
CDR3nt: TGTGCCAGCTCACCCGGACTGCCGGGGACTGGAAACACCATATATTTT
CDR3aa: CASSPGLPGTGNTIYF

d_gene: .
v_gene: TRBV29-1
abundance: .
j_gene: TRBJ1-1
CDR3nt: TGCAGCGCCCACCGGGGACAGAACACTGAAGCTTTCTTT
CDR3aa: CSAHRGQNTEAFF

d_gene: TRBD2
v_gene: TRBV27
abundance: .
j_gene: TRBJ2-1
CDR3nt: TGTGCCAGCAGTGCAGGACTAGCGGGGATTAATGAGCAGTTCTTC
CDR3aa: CASSAGLAGINEQFF

d_gene: .
v_gene: TRBV5-1
abundance: .
j_gene: TRBJ2-1
CDR3nt: TGCGCCAGCAGCTTGATCTCTGGGGGATACAATGAGCAGTTCTTC
CDR3aa: CASSLISGGYNEQFF

d_gene: TRBD1
v_gene: TRBV3-1/TRBV3-2
abundance: .
j_gene: TRBJ1-5
CDR3nt: TGTGCCAGCAGCCAAGATAAAGGGGGCAGGGCAAGGAATCAGCCCCAGCATTTT
CDR3aa: CASSQDKGGRARNQPQHF

d_gene: .
v_gene: TRBV19
abundance: .
j_gene: TRBJ1-1
CDR3nt: TGTGCCACCCAACGGGGTCCCACTGAAGCTTTCTTT
CDR3aa: CATQRGPTEAFF

d_gene: .
v_gene: TRBV5-1
abundance: .
j_gene: TRBJ1-6
CDR3nt: TGCGCCAGCAGCTTGGCCGGGCAATCACCCCTCCACTTT
CDR3aa: CASSLAGQSPLHF

d_gene: .
v_gene: TRBV11-2
abundance: .
j_gene: TRBJ2-7
CDR3nt: TGTGCCACGCTTCCATACCCCAGCTCCTACGAGCAGTACTTC
CDR3aa: CATLPYPSSYEQYF

d_gene: .
v_gene: TRBV27
abundance: .
j_gene: TRBJ1-5
CDR3nt: TGTGCCAGCAGTTTATCCAGCAATCAGCCCCAGCATTTT
CDR3aa: CASSLSSNQPQHF

d_gene: .
v_gene: TRBV2
abundance: .
j_gene: TRBJ2-5
CDR3nt: TGTGCCAGCAGTCCCGGGAGAACCAGAGGCCACCGCTCGCTGGCTCGGTTTTTGACCCAGTACTTC
CDR3aa: CASSPGRTRGHRSLARFLTQYF

d_gene: TRBD2
v_gene: TRBV6-1
abundance: .
j_gene: TRBJ2-1
CDR3nt: TGTGCCAGCAGTGAAGCGCGAACTAGCGGGGGGGCTTACAATGAGCAGTTCTTC
CDR3aa: CASSEARTSGGAYNEQFF

d_gene: TRBD2
v_gene: TRBV7-2
abundance: once
j_gene: TRBJ2-3
CDR3nt: TGTGCCAGCAGCTTGACTAGCGGGGACACAGATACGCAGTATTTT
CDR3aa: CASSLTSGDTDTQYF

d_gene: TRBD1
v_gene: TRBV3-1/TRBV3-2
abundance: .
j_gene: TRBJ2-7
CDR3nt: TGTGCCAGCAGCCCGGGGACAGGAAGCTCCTACGAGCAGTACTTC
CDR3aa: CASSPGTGSSYEQYF

d_gene: .
v_gene: TRBV5-1
abundance: .
j_gene: TRBJ1-4
CDR3nt: TGCGCCAGCAGCTTGACCAGAGCAACTAATGAAAAACTGTTTTTT
CDR3aa: CASSLTRATNEKLFF

d_gene: TRBD1
v_gene: TRBV9
abundance: once
j_gene: TRBJ1-4
CDR3nt: TGTGCCAGCAGCTCCGGACAGGTGGCAACTAATGAAAAACTGTTTTTT
CDR3aa: CASSSGQVATNEKLFF

d_gene: .
v_gene: TRBV4-3
abundance: .
j_gene: TRBJ2-3
CDR3nt: TGCGCCAGCAGCCAAGGGTCGCTAGCGACAGATACGCAGTATTTT
CDR3aa: CASSQGSLATDTQYF

d_gene: .
v_gene: TRBV6-1
abundance: .
j_gene: TRBJ2-2
CDR3nt: TGTGCCAGCAGTGAACGTCGCCGCACCGGGGAGCTGTTTTTT
CDR3aa: CASSERRRTGELFF

d_gene: TRBD1
v_gene: TRBV5-1
abundance: once
j_gene: TRBJ2-1
CDR3nt: TGCGCCAGCAGCTCCCCAACCGGGACAGGGATTAGTGAGCAGTTCTTC
CDR3aa: CASSSPTGTGISEQFF

d_gene: .
v_gene: TRBV27
abundance: .
j_gene: TRBJ1-1
CDR3nt: TGTGCCAGCAGGAGGGGGAACACTGAAGCTTTCTTT
CDR3aa: CASRRGNTEAFF

d_gene: .
v_gene: TRBV29-1
abundance: .
j_gene: TRBJ1-1
CDR3nt: TGCAGCGTTGACCGTACGGGAGGCGCTGAAGCTTTCTTT
CDR3aa: CSVDRTGGAEAFF

d_gene: .
v_gene: TRBV12-3/TRBV12-4
abundance: .
j_gene: TRBJ2-7
CDR3nt: TGTGCCAGCAGTTTCTCAGGGCCTTACGAGCAGTACTTC
CDR3aa: CASSFSGPYEQYF

d_gene: .
v_gene: TRBV7-6
abundance: .
j_gene: TRBJ2-1
CDR3nt: TGTGCCAGCAGCCCCTTCGACAATGAGCAGTTCTTC
CDR3aa: CASSPFDNEQFF

d_gene: .
v_gene: TRBV27
abundance: .
j_gene: TRBJ1-1
CDR3nt: TGTGCCAGCAGTCCTGGGACAAGCACTGAAGCTTTCTTT
CDR3aa: CASSPGTSTEAFF

d_gene: .
v_gene: TRBV5-8
abundance: .
j_gene: TRBJ1-2
CDR3nt: TGTGCCAGCAGATATCCACGATATGGCTTCACCTTC
CDR3aa: CASRYPRYGFTF

d_gene: TRBD1
v_gene: TRBV7-9
abundance: .
j_gene: TRBJ1-2
CDR3nt: TGTGCCAGCAGCTTAGACGGGACAGGAGAAAACTATGGCTACACCTTC
CDR3aa: CASSLDGTGENYGYTF

d_gene: TRBD1
v_gene: TRBV5-8
abundance: .
j_gene: TRBJ1-3
CDR3nt: TGTGCCAGCAGCTTATGGGGGACAGTCTCTGGAAACACCATATATTTT
CDR3aa: CASSLWGTVSGNTIYF

d_gene: .
v_gene: TRBV4-2
abundance: .
j_gene: TRBJ1-1
CDR3nt: TGTGCCAGCAGCCAAGTCGAAGTGAACACTGAAGCTTTCTTT
CDR3aa: CASSQVEVNTEAFF

d_gene: .
v_gene: TRBV30
abundance: .
j_gene: TRBJ2-7
CDR3nt: TGTGCCTGGAGTTCGACTGACAAGACCCTCTTC
CDR3aa: CAWSSTDKTLF

d_gene: .
v_gene: TRBV7-3
abundance: .
j_gene: TRBJ1-5
CDR3nt: TGTGCCAGCAGCGCTTCAGGGAATCAGCCCCAGCATTTT
CDR3aa: CASSASGNQPQHF

d_gene: .
v_gene: TRBV6-5
abundance: few
j_gene: TRBJ2-6
CDR3nt: TGTGCCAGCAACGAGGGAGATGGGGCCAACGTCCTGACTTTC
CDR3aa: CASNEGDGANVLTF

d_gene: TRBD1
v_gene: TRBV2
abundance: .
j_gene: TRBJ1-6
CDR3nt: TGTGCCAGCGGGGGACAGGGAATTTCACCCCTCCACTTT
CDR3aa: CASGGQGISPLHF

d_gene: .
v_gene: TRBV7-3
abundance: .
j_gene: TRBJ2-7
CDR3nt: TGTGCCAGCAGCTTAACGGGGTCCCCGCGGTACGAGCAGTACTTC
CDR3aa: CASSLTGSPRYEQYF

d_gene: .
v_gene: TRBV6-2/TRBV6-3
abundance: .
j_gene: TRBJ1-2
CDR3nt: TGTGCCAGCAGCCCCGCAGGGCTGGGAGATCGCCAGGGCTACACCTTC
CDR3aa: CASSPAGLGDRQGYTF

d_gene: TRBD1
v_gene: TRBV5-5
abundance: .
j_gene: TRBJ1-2
CDR3nt: TGTGCCAGCAGCTTCTGGGACAGGGGTAGTTATGGCTACACCTTC
CDR3aa: CASSFWDRGSYGYTF

d_gene: TRBD2
v_gene: TRBV27
abundance: .
j_gene: TRBJ2-7
CDR3nt: TGTGCCAGCTCCTCGCGACTAGCGGGGGCCCACTACGAGCAGTACTTC
CDR3aa: CASSSRLAGAHYEQYF

d_gene: .
v_gene: TRBV10-3
abundance: .
j_gene: TRBJ2-1
CDR3nt: TGTGCCATCAGTGAGCGGGGGACAACAGGGAACAATGAGCAGTTCTTC
CDR3aa: CAISERGTTGNNEQFF

d_gene: .
v_gene: TRBV11-2
abundance: .
j_gene: TRBJ1-2
CDR3nt: TGTGCCAGCAGCCGATTCGTCCTGATGGGTGGCTACACCTTC
CDR3aa: CASSRFVLMGGYTF

d_gene: TRBD2
v_gene: TRBV5-1
abundance: .
j_gene: TRBJ2-3
CDR3nt: TGCGCCAGCAGCTTGGGACTAGCGGGGAGAGATACGCAGTATTTT
CDR3aa: CASSLGLAGRDTQYF

d_gene: .
v_gene: TRBV7-6
abundance: once
j_gene: TRBJ1-1
CDR3nt: TGTGCCAGCAGCTCACGTGGTCAGGGAGTAACCACTGAAGCTTTCTTT
CDR3aa: CASSSRGQGVTTEAFF

d_gene: .
v_gene: TRBV27
abundance: .
j_gene: TRBJ2-2
CDR3nt: TGTGCCAGCAGCCTCAACAGGCGGTCCGGGGAGCTGTTTTTT
CDR3aa: CASSLNRRSGELFF

d_gene: TRBD1
v_gene: TRBV9
abundance: once
j_gene: TRBJ1-6
CDR3nt: TGTGCCAGCAGCGCCAGGGGGGCCTTTTCACCCCTCCACTTT
CDR3aa: CASSARGAFSPLHF

d_gene: .
v_gene: TRBV5-1
abundance: .
j_gene: TRBJ1-2
CDR3nt: TGCGCCAGCAGTCTAGTTTCTAACTATGGCTACACCTTC
CDR3aa: CASSLVSNYGYTF

d_gene: .
v_gene: TRBV3-1/TRBV3-2
abundance: few
j_gene: TRBJ1-1
CDR3nt: TGTGCCAGCAGCGGGACATTGAACACTGAAGCTTTCTTT
CDR3aa: CASSGTLNTEAFF

d_gene: TRBD2
v_gene: TRBV7-2
abundance: .
j_gene: TRBJ2-5
CDR3nt: TGTGCCAGCAGCGGGGGGGGTCGGGAGACCCAGTACTTC
CDR3aa: CASSGGGRETQYF

d_gene: .
v_gene: TRBV5-1
abundance: once
j_gene: TRBJ1-1
CDR3nt: TGCGCCAGCAGCTTGTCAGCGGGAAGGGAAGCTTTCTTT
CDR3aa: CASSLSAGREAFF

d_gene: .
v_gene: TRBV4-1
abundance: .
j_gene: TRBJ1-1
CDR3nt: TGCGCCAGCAGCCAAGTGCAGGAGAACACTGAAGCTTTCTTT
CDR3aa: CASSQVQENTEAFF

d_gene: TRBD1
v_gene: TRBV12-5
abundance: .
j_gene: TRBJ1-2
CDR3nt: TGTGCTAGTGGTCCCCCCCAGACAGGGGGGATTAGAGGCTACACCTTC
CDR3aa: CASGPPQTGGIRGYTF

d_gene: .
v_gene: TRBV5-1
abundance: once
j_gene: TRBJ1-1
CDR3nt: TGCGCCAGCAGCTTGCAGGGGCCCACTGAAGCTTTCTTT
CDR3aa: CASSLQGPTEAFF

d_gene: .
v_gene: TRBV5-1
abundance: once
j_gene: TRBJ1-4
CDR3nt: TGCGCCAGCAGCTTGGAGTTGCCAGACGAAAAACTGTTTTTT
CDR3aa: CASSLELPDEKLFF

d_gene: .
v_gene: TRBV5-4
abundance: once
j_gene: TRBJ1-1
CDR3nt: TGTGCCAGCACCCCCCATTTTTCTTCACTCGGAACTGAAGCTTTCTTT
CDR3aa: CASTPHFSSLGTEAFF